One sample yielded the 2 T cell receptor beta chains listed below, sequenced in a study of blood T cell repertoires in COVID-19. TCRdb keeps only in-frame clones here, not all; method: immunoSEQ multiplex PCR. The table has about 150,000 clones, approximately 80% seen once. Material for sequencing was peripheral blood. The source of these receptors is a man aged 55 to 70 with acute or convalescent COVID-19.

Regarding this clone: An end of the junction differs from the germline gene, which may be a read error. The chain has TRBV2 and TRBJ1-3, with 7 bases fitting TRBD1. CDR3 length: 14 amino acids. CDR1 and CDR2 (germline): SNHLY, FYNNEI. Here the CDR3 reads CASSEAPDRAHPGF. CDR3 bases: TGTGCCAGCAGTGAAGCGCCCGACAGGGCCCATCCAGGTTTT. The variable domain in full, with the rest retrieved from reference TRBV2 and TRBJ1-3, is EPEVTQTPSHQVTQMGQEVILRCVPISNHLYFYWYRQILGQKVEFLVSFYNNEISEKSEIFDDQFSVERPDGSNFTLKIRSTKLEDSAMYFCASSEAPDRAHPGFGEGSWLTVV.

This chain links TRBV30 with TRBJ2-7; TRBD2 might be the D (6 bases). This CDR3 is 13 amino acids long. Germline-derived CDR1 and CDR2 are GTSNPN and SVGIG (reference sequence). The V and J ends lost 4 bases and 5 bases respectively, with 15 bases between them. The CDR3 DNA follows: TGTGCCTGGACCCGGGACTCCCGCAACGAGCAGTACTTC. This gives the protein CAWTRDSRNEQYF.